Following are 8 T cell receptor beta chains from one sample sequenced in a study of blood T cell repertoires in COVID-19. Profiling relied on immunoSEQ multiplex PCR, and the TCRdb table lists in-frame clones only, not all of them. Here the sample spans 120,000 or so clones, more than 60% being singletons. The sequenced sample consisted of peripheral blood. These receptors were taken from a woman in her 70s with acute or convalescent COVID-19.

The J gene is TRBJ2-3, the V gene TRBV6-5, with 9 bases lining up with TRBD1. Trimming took 4 bases from V and 4 from J; bases not matched to a gene: 6. The CDR3 is made up of 15 amino acids. Looked up from germline, CDR1 is MNHEY and CDR2 is SVGAGI. CDR3 loop: CASSWWTGDADTQYF. CDR3 bases: TGTGCCAGCAGTTGGTGGACAGGGGATGCAGATACGCAGTATTTT.

This clone showed up just a few times. V gene TRBV6-4 combines with J gene TRBJ2-1; maybe TRBD2 (5 bases). The germline V and J ends were trimmed by 3 bases and 9 bases, with 12 bases remaining between them. Per the germline V gene, CDR1 is MRHNA and CDR2 is SNTAGT. The CDR3 extends over 13 amino acids. Written as DNA, the CDR3 is TGTGCCAGCAGTGATAGTAGCGCCAGTGAGCAGTTCTTC. As protein: CASSDSSASEQFF.

The genes are TRBV9 and TRBJ2-1; D is perhaps TRBD2 (5 bases). Trimming removed 0 bases at V and 3 bases at J, with 13 bases between. The CDR3 is made up of 16 amino acids. Germline loops: CDR1 SGDLS, CDR2 YYNGEE. The CDR3 spells CASSVGVARNYNEQFF. For the CDR3, the DNA is TGTGCCAGCAGCGTAGGTGTAGCGAGGAACTACAATGAGCAGTTCTTC.

This chain connects TRBV29-1 to TRBJ1-4, with TRBD1 identical over 7 bases. The junction had 5 bases not matched to a gene; V was cut back by 5 bases and J by 2 bases. This CDR3 has 14 amino acids. Germline loops: CDR1 SQVTM, CDR2 ANQGSEA. The CDR3 sequence: CSVRETGTNEKLFF. The CDR3 DNA reads as TGCAGCGTTCGAGAGACAGGGACTAATGAAAAACTGTTTTTT. Looking up the rest from reference TRBV29-1 and TRBJ1-4 gives the full variable domain: SAVISQKPSRDICQRGTSLTIQCQVDSQVTMMFWYRQQPGQSLTLIATANQGSEATYESGFVIDKFPISRPNLTFSTLTVSNMSPEDSSIYLCSVRETGTNEKLFFGSGTQLSVL.

This clone showed up just a few times. V and J are TRBV9 and TRBJ2-1; TRBD2 might be the D (5 bases). Looked up from germline, CDR1 is SGDLS and CDR2 is YYNGEE. The CDR3 spans 14 residues. V lost 3 bases and J 3 bases, leaving 10 bases between the germline ends. In DNA, the CDR3 is TGTGCCAGCAGCGCCTGGACTGGCTACAATGAGCAGTTCTTC. Translated, it gives CASSAWTGYNEQFF.

The table lists this clone with a few counts. This chain joins TRBV30 and TRBJ1-4; D is uncertain. V was trimmed by 1 base and J by 7 bases, leaving 10 bases between them. The CDR3 totals 13 residues. Germline V gene lookup returns CDR1 GTSNPN and CDR2 SVGIG (reference sequence). The CDR3 loop reads CAWSGFGLEKLFF. In DNA, the CDR3 is TGTGCCTGGAGTGGATTTGGGCTTGAAAAACTGTTTTTT.

The chain carries TRBV27 and TRBJ2-2; the D gene is possibly TRBD1 (6 bases). Germline V CDR1 and CDR2: MNHEY, SMNVEV (reference sequence). There are 16 residues in the CDR3. V shed 2 bases and J shed 6 bases, with 16 bases lying between them. The CDR3: CASSLMAGAYSGELFF. The DNA for the CDR3 is TGTGCCAGCAGTTTAATGGCAGGGGCGTACTCCGGGGAGCTGTTTTTT.

This sequence joins TRBV7-9 and TRBJ1-2, with D hard to call. V lost 7 bases, J lost 2 bases, and 11 bases lay in between. Germline CDR1 is SEHNR and CDR2 is FQNEAQ (reference sequence). This CDR3 has 13 amino acids. CDR3 in amino acids: CASTPGLNYGYTF. The CDR3 DNA reads as TGTGCCAGCACCCCGGGGTTGAACTATGGCTACACCTTC. Looking up the rest from reference TRBV7-9 and TRBJ1-2 gives the full variable domain: DTGVSQNPRHKITKRGQNVTFRCDPISEHNRLYWYRQTLGQGPEFLTYFQNEAQLEKSRLLSDRFSAERPKGSFSTLEIQRTEQGDSAMYLCASTPGLNYGYTFGSGTRLTVV.